The 11 T cell receptor beta chains in this list originate from one sample, sequenced in a study of vaccination effects on CD4 cells after COVID-19. After more than 9 days in culture, the CD4+ T cells were isolated. It was two doses of either the BNT162b2 or mRNA-1273 vaccine that participants received. Antigen specificity for these receptors is unknown. Only in-frame clones appear in the TCRdb table, and some are missing; sequencing was by immunoSEQ multiplex PCR. The sample lists some 10,000 clones, around 76% seen once, with 9.5% to 14% in the top ten. The sequencing used CD4+ T cells from PBMCs cultured without peptide, collected after COVID-19 vaccination. These receptors were obtained from a human donor who received a COVID-19 vaccine.

V gene TRBV12-5 combines with J gene TRBJ2-3, with D possibly TRBD1 on 6 matching bases. CDR1 LGHNT and CDR2 FRNRAP come from the germline V gene. CDR3 length: 14 amino acids. Trimming cost V 7 bases and J 2 bases, with 13 bases left between them. CDR3 protein: CASASDSFTDTQYF. The CDR3 DNA follows: TGTGCTAGTGCCTCGGACAGCTTCACAGATACGCAGTATTTT.

The chain is built from TRBV5-1 and TRBJ1-1; 7 nucleotides agree with TRBD1. With 5 bases clipped from V and 6 bases from J, the junction kept 10 bases outside the gene matches. This CDR3 comprises 14 residues. In germline, CDR1 is SGHRS, CDR2 YFSETQ. The CDR3 loop reads CASRPYRGLAEAFF. In DNA form, the CDR3 reads TGCGCCAGCAGACCCTACAGGGGTCTCGCTGAAGCTTTCTTT.

The chain recombines TRBV30 with TRBJ1-5; the D is unclear. Trimming took off 1 base at V and 1 base at J, with 11 bases between the two ends. CDR3 size: 15 residues. Germline CDR1 GTSNPN, CDR2 SVGIG (reference sequence). CDR3 loop: CAWSGEGWSNQPQHF. Written as DNA, the CDR3 is TGTGCCTGGAGTGGGGAGGGATGGAGCAATCAGCCCCAGCATTTT.

This chain links TRBV29-1 with TRBJ2-6, with D unclear. CDR1 is SQVTM, CDR2 ANQGSEA, per germline. This CDR3 region has 16 residues. Deletions cut 1 base from V and 0 bases from J, with 10 bases between. The CDR3, as DNA: TGCAGCGTTGAAGCGGGCACCTCCTCTGGGGCCAACGTCCTGACTTTC. Its translation: CSVEAGTSSGANVLTF. Full variable domain (outside the CDR3, taken from reference TRBV29-1 and TRBJ2-6): SAVISQKPSRDICQRGTSLTIQCQVDSQVTMMFWYRQQPGQSLTLIATANQGSEATYESGFVIDKFPISRPNLTFSTLTVSNMSPEDSSIYLCSVEAGTSSGANVLTFGAGSRLTVL.

V gene TRBV19 combines with J gene TRBJ1-2; 12 bases are shared with TRBD1. CDR1 is LNHDA and CDR2 is SQIVND in the germline V gene (reference sequence). The CDR3 length is 18 residues. The ends lost 4 bases at V and 3 bases at J; junction bases unmatched: 12. CDR3 amino acids: CASSTRDPGQGADYGYTF. Written as DNA, the CDR3 is TGTGCCAGTAGTACCCGCGACCCGGGACAGGGGGCTGACTATGGCTACACCTTC.

The sample holds a few counts of this clone. CDR3 coding DNA: TGTGCCATCAGTGGGGGACCGAGGGAAGAAGCTTTCTTT. Its protein is CAISGGPREEAFF. V usage is TRBV10-3 and J usage is TRBJ1-1; D is possibly TRBD1 (5 bases). The CDR3 length is 13 residues. V lost 4 bases to trimming and J lost 8 bases, with 14 bases between them. CDR1 and CDR2 from the germline V gene are ENHRY and SYGVKD.

This clone was counted only a few times. The V call is TRBV3-1 (or the pseudogene TRBV3-2), the J call TRBJ1-2; D uncertain. Germline V gives CDR1 LGHDT, CDR2 YNNKEL (reference sequence). The V and J ends lost 1 base and 7 bases respectively, with 13 bases between them. The CDR3 length is 14 residues. The CDR3 DNA follows: TGTGCCAGCAGCCAAGGGTCCTCGTCTGGTGGCTACACCTTC. Its translation: CASSQGSSSGGYTF.

The V gene is TRBV3-1 (or the pseudogene TRBV3-2), the J gene TRBJ1-2; D is unresolved. Germline V gene lookup returns CDR1 LGHDT and CDR2 YNNKEL (reference sequence). V was shortened by 1 base and J by 2 bases, with 14 bases between the two germline ends. The CDR3 loop spans 16 amino acids. In DNA, the CDR3 is TGTGCCAGCAGCCAAGGGGTTGCGGGAATGAACTATGGCTACACCTTC. Its translation is CASSQGVAGMNYGYTF.

Comments on this clone: The sample holds other DNA sequences that translate to the same CDR3. The rearrangement links TRBV30 to TRBJ2-6; D unresolved. There are 15 residues in the CDR3. Germline loops: CDR1 GTSNPN, CDR2 SVGIG (reference sequence). The V end was cut by 3 bases, the J end by 0 bases, with 9 bases between. CDR3 residues: CAWSVLGSGANVLTF. For the CDR3, the DNA is TGTGCCTGGAGCGTCCTGGGCTCTGGGGCCAACGTCCTGACTTTC.

The V call is TRBV27, the J call TRBJ1-5; the D gene is possibly TRBD1 (6 bases). Germline V gene sequence: CDR1 MNHEY, CDR2 SMNVEV (reference sequence). This CDR3 has 15 amino acids. The V and J ends lost 0 bases and 3 bases respectively, with 9 bases between them. CDR3 protein: CASSLSQGVNQPQHF. In DNA form, the CDR3 reads TGTGCCAGCAGTTTATCACAGGGAGTCAATCAGCCCCAGCATTTT.

The chain is built from TRBV5-6 and TRBJ1-2; no clear D gene. Trimming shortened V by 7 bases and J by 4 bases, and 8 bases separated the two germline ends. CDR1 SGHDT and CDR2 YYEEEE come from the germline V gene. The CDR3 has 11 amino acids. The CDR3 protein is CASDDGYGYTF. Here the CDR3 DNA reads TGTGCCAGCGACGACGGCTATGGCTACACCTTC. The variable domain in full, completed from reference TRBV5-6 and TRBJ1-2, reads DAGVTQSPTHLIKTRGQQVTLRCSPKSGHDTVSWYQQALGQGPQFIFQYYEEEERQRGNFPDRFSGHQFPNYSSELNVNALLLGDSALYLCASDDGYGYTFGSGTRLTVV.